Included here is one T cell receptor beta chain sequence, with context. What it recognizes is unknown. The CDR3 contains 13 residues. The V gene's germline CDR1 is LNHNV and CDR2 YYDKDF (reference sequence). Trimming pared 1 base from V and 6 bases from J, leaving 10 bases between. The record originates from a study of Tregs in tolerant kidney transplant recipients. Study-wide results and caveats: Findings come from small patient numbers and require larger validation.

Unstimulated regulatory T cells (CD4+CD25+CD127-), CD4+CD25- non-regulatory cells, CD4 and CD8 cells were FACS-sorted from thawed PBMCs. Profiled with immunoSEQ multiplex PCR; TCRdb holds only in-frame clones, not every one. The table lists tens of thousands of clones, approximately 90% of them singletons. The sequenced sample was CD8+ T cells from blood. The J gene is TRBJ2-7, the V gene TRBV15; unclear D gene. The TCR was taken from a human donor in good health. The DNA of the CDR3 is TGTGCCACCAGCAGAGTCAAGGGCTCCGAGCAGTACTTC. It is translated as CATSRVKGSEQYF. Based on the CDR3 plus reference TRBV15 and TRBJ2-7, the full variable domain is DAMVIQNPRYQVTQFGKPVTLSCSQTLNHNVMYWYQQKSSQAPKLLFHYYDKDFNNEADTPDNFQSRRPNTSFCFLDIRSPGLGDTAMYLCATSRVKGSEQYFGPGTRLTVT.